The 6 T cell receptor beta chains below all came from one sample that was sequenced in a study of T-cell memory formation after mild COVID-19. TCRdb processed the 5' RACE reads anew with MiXCR; each CDR3 protein has one entry. This table has under 200,000 distinct CDR3 sequences, roughly 28% appearing once. Input material: PBMCs or a T cell subset sorted from them (not recorded which). The receptors shown here come from an adult woman who had mild COVID-19 (a few samples of this study predate the infection). Cell type and time point are not known.

This clonotype appeared a few times. The J gene is TRBJ2-3, the V gene TRBV29-1; a possible D gene is TRBD1 (5 bases). The CDR3 length is 15 residues. Trimming took 3 bases from V and 3 from J, leaving 16 bases between them. The V gene's germline CDR1 is SQVTM and CDR2 ANQGSEA. The CDR3 loop is CSVEGPWLETDTQYF. As DNA, the CDR3 is TGCAGCGTTGAGGGGCCCTGGCTAGAGACAGATACGCAGTATTTT.

The J gene is TRBJ2-1, the V gene TRBV4-2; tentatively, D is TRBD2 (6 bases). Deletions cut 3 bases from V and 5 bases from J, with 11 bases between. This CDR3 spans 14 amino acids. Looked up from germline, CDR1 is LGHNA and CDR2 is YNFKEQ. CDR3 bases: TGTGCCAGCAGCCAGGAGGGATATGACAATGAGCAGTTCTTC. Protein: CASSQEGYDNEQFF.

The chain combines TRBV7-9 with TRBJ2-1, with 7 nucleotides matching TRBD2. CDR1 SEHNR and CDR2 FQNEAQ come from the germline V gene (reference sequence). The CDR3 contains 14 residues. V was clipped by 8 bases and J by 5 bases; unmatched bases: 9. In DNA, the CDR3 is TGTGCCAGCTTTCGGACTAGTGGGGACAATGAGCAGTTCTTC. Protein product: CASFRTSGDNEQFF.

The chain links TRBV6-4 to TRBJ2-2; D may be TRBD2 (6 bases). V lost 6 bases, J lost 6 bases, and 11 bases lay in between. The CDR3 extends over 13 amino acids. Germline CDR1 reads MRHNA; CDR2 reads SNTAGT. The DNA of the CDR3 is TGTGCCAGCAGACCTGGGGAGGCCGGGGAGCTGTTTTTT. It codes for CASRPGEAGELFF.

This clonotype was seen more than once but under ten times. The chain uses TRBV9 and TRBJ1-1, with D possibly being TRBD1 (6 bases). The CDR3 has 15 residues. The germline V gene has CDR1 SGDLS and CDR2 YYNGEE. Trimming shortened V by 4 bases and J by 4 bases, and 17 bases separated the two germline ends. The chain's CDR3 is CASSPYQGPFTEAFF. The CDR3 DNA follows: TGTGCCAGCAGCCCCTATCAGGGGCCCTTCACTGAAGCTTTCTTT.

V gene TRBV20-1 combines with J gene TRBJ1-2, with D possibly matching TRBD1 (5 bases). V lost 6 bases and J 2 bases, leaving 13 bases between the germline ends. Per the germline V gene, CDR1 is DFQATT and CDR2 is SNEGSKA (reference sequence). The CDR3 sequence is 13 residues long. CDR3 region: CSAYRGENYGYTF. In nucleotides, the CDR3 is TGCAGTGCCTACCGGGGGGAGAACTATGGCTACACCTTC.